This T cell receptor (beta chain) was obtained from a study of T cells after yellow fever vaccination (dated by TCRdb to the late 2010s). Regarding the study in general: The SMART-Seq v4 Ultra Low Input RNA kit was used to prepare libraries from fractions with low cell numbers. To follow T-cell clones before and after both primary and booster YFV17D yellow fever vaccination, bulk TCR alpha and beta repertoires underwent longitudinal sequencing. The cohort comprised two healthy male donors, one aged 18 to 30 and one aged 30 to 40 years. Bulk PBMC replicates and cell subsets were isolated from blood drawn at multiple timepoints before and after both primary and secondary immunization. What the work shows at the level of the full study, not this receptor alone: The secondary T-cell response was weaker than the primary response but faster, peaking on day 5 instead of day 15. A small fraction of clonotypes showed up in both the CD4 and CD8 compartments, probably as a result of convergent recombination. Because abundant contaminating clonotypes from the bulk population could be contained in FACS-sorted repertoires, computational filtering was required. Most clones expanded after primary vaccination were re-detected after the booster (96% of CD4 and 88% of CD8), suggesting broad memory maintenance. Only a couple of donors were included in the study, so the extent to which the findings can be generalized is limited.

TCR cDNA was made using 5'RACE template switching, a step that added a universal primer site and unique molecular identifiers. cDNA synthesis was primed from both the TCR alpha and TCR beta constant segments. Library amplification involved two PCR steps, and the second step added sample barcodes and sequencing adapters. Sequencing of the libraries was done on either Illumina HiSeq 2500 (2x100 bp) or NovaSeq (2x150 bp). On the authors' methods: Reads were demultiplexed and collapsed into UMI consensus sequences with MIGEC, and V(D)J alignment was performed with MiXCR. Vaccine-responding clonotypes were identified with edgeR using replicate PBMC samples, with FDR below 0.01 and a log2 fold change above 5 up to day 15 being required. Each bulk clonotype was labeled CD4 or CD8 based on which sequenced repertoire, CD4 or CD8, contained the clonotype at higher abundance. TCRdb ran its own pipeline on the public reads, namely fastp trimming at Q25 and MiXCR clone calling, and kept in-frame beta chains. Merged by CDR3 protein, the rows form single entries marked with the most common genes and DNA. Clone size and V and J calls follow TCRdb, not the original study. This sample gives about 260,000 distinct CDR3 sequences in total; over 10% of them show up just once. Of the sample, 0.5% to 0.6% falls within the top ten clones.

Trimming removed 3 bases from V and 2 bases from J, leaving 11 bases between the germline ends. The CDR3 starts with the cysteine, ends with the phenylalanine, and has 16 residues. The retained sequence is limited to the CDR3, 48 bases, with the frame set at the first base. Based on the germline V gene, the CDR1 and CDR2 sequences are SGHVS and FQNEAQ. The intended sense of this specimen's treatment or condition label: live attenuated yellow fever vaccine strain. A standard Ficoll-Paque protocol was used to isolate PBMCs from peripheral blood. Dynabeads CD4 and CD8 positive selection kits were used to isolate CD4 and CD8 T-cell fractions. RNA was extracted with TriZol from bulk PBMCs, CD4 and CD8 fractions, and dextramer-positive and dextramer-negative fractions. On this clonotype itself: Its recognized antigen is unknown. The input lacks base qualities; no much larger clone sits a single base away.

The source of this sequence is a man under 40 who received the YFV17D yellow fever vaccine. This sequence uses TRBV7-8 and TRBJ2-6; the D gene remains uncertain. Sequencing used CD4+ T cells sorted from PBMCs, obtained 45 days after the yellow fever booster vaccination. The nucleotide sequence reads TGTGCCAGCAGCTTGGTAGGGCCCACTGGGGCCAACGTCCTGACTTTC. Translation gives CASSLVGPTGANVLTF. Supplemented by the reference TRBV7-8 and TRBJ2-6 proteins around the CDR3, the complete variable domain is GAGVSQSPRYKVAKRGQDVALRCDPISGHVSLFWYQQALGQGPEFLTYFQNEAQLDKSGLPSDRFFAERPEGSVSTLKIQRTQQEDSAVYLCASSLVGPTGANVLTFGAGSRLTVL.